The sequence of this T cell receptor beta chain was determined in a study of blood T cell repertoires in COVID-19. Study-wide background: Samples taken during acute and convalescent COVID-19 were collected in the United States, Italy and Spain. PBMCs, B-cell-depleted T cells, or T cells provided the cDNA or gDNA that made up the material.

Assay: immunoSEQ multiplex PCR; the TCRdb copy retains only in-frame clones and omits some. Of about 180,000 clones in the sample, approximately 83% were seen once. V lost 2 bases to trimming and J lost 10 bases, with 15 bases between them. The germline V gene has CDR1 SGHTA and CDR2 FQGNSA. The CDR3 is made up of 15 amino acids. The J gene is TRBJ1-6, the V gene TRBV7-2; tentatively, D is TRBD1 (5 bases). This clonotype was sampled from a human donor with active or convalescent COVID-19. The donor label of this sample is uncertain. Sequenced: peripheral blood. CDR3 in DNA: TGTGCCAGCAGCTTAAGGCAGGGTGGTGGGTCACCCCTCCACTTT. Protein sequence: CASSLRQGGGSPLHF.